This T cell receptor beta chain was found in a study of blood T cell repertoires in COVID-19. Study summary: Specimens from acute and convalescent COVID-19 originated in the United States, Italy and Spain.

V trimming: 2 bases; J trimming: 4 bases; junction bases outside the gene matches: 17. CDR3 length: 19 residues. The germline V gene has CDR1 ENHRY and CDR2 SYGVKD. The protocol was immunoSEQ multiplex PCR, while the TCRdb copy is restricted to in-frame clones and leaves out a portion. The sample shows about 79,000 clones, about 87% of them seen only once. The sequence was collected from a man in his fifties or sixties with active COVID-19. The sequencing sample was made of peripheral blood. The chain employs TRBV10-3 and TRBJ2-1; 7 bases fit TRBD1. Here the CDR3 reads CAISELSFRGQSSYNEQFF. CDR3 sequence (DNA): TGTGCCATCAGTGAGCTTAGTTTCCGGGGACAGTCTTCTTACAATGAGCAGTTCTTC.